This TCR beta chain was retrieved from a study of shared clonotypes between healthy human individuals. Repertoires were generated with immunoSEQ multiplex PCR, while TCRdb's copy carries only in-frame clones and drops some. The data show roughly 1,500,000 clones, 95% to 99% seen once. Only one count was recorded for this clone. Its target is unknown. Distinct nucleotide sequences in the sample also encode this CDR3. Study findings and constraints: Enrolling few donors narrowed the genetic and exposure-history diversity that was represented.

The V and J ends lost 6 bases and 1 base respectively, with 11 bases between them. CDR1 is LNHDA, CDR2 SQIVND, per germline (reference sequence). CDR3 length: 14 residues. Sequences were obtained from naive CD4+ T cells sorted from blood. As to subset: CD45RA+ positively selected. The TCR comes from a man in his thirties or forties in good health. The rearrangement joins TRBV19 to TRBJ2-3; D ambiguous. The CDR3 nucleotides read TGTGCCAGTAGCGTGGGCCTCGGCACAGATACGCAGTATTTT. Its protein product is CASSVGLGTDTQYF.